A selection of T cell receptor beta chains follows, all from one sample in a study of blood T cell repertoires in COVID-19. Profiling relied on immunoSEQ multiplex PCR, and the TCRdb table lists in-frame clones only, not all of them. The repertoire includes 90,000 to 150,000 clones, about 74% of them detected once, and roughly 7.3% sits in the top ten. The sequenced sample was peripheral blood. The receptors originated from a human donor in a cohort sampled during active COVID-19. The conserved cysteine and the conserved F or W are not part of the CDR3 here.

V gene: TRBV21-1; CDR3 protein: ASSTPGSYEQY
V gene: TRBV23-1; CDR3 protein: ASSLRMCNEKLF
V gene: TRBV2; CDR3 protein: ASNRGTTDYEQY
V gene: TRBV13; CDR3 protein: ASSLTSGSSYEQF
V gene: TRBV28; CDR3 protein: ASSLAGMGYGYT
V gene: TRBV4-1; CDR3 protein: ASSTRDDTGELF
V gene: TRBV5-6; CDR3 protein: ASSLWGQGPSYEQY
V gene: TRBV5-1; CDR3 protein: ASSLAVFERQLNEKLF
V gene: TRBV3-1/TRBV3-2; CDR3 protein: ASSQTGGYEQY
V gene: TRBV2; CDR3 protein: ASSQIVQEYEQY
V gene: TRBV27; CDR3 protein: ASSTTSGGAWEQF
V gene: TRBV19; CDR3 protein: ASSIDSTGAGAEKLF
V gene: TRBV2; CDR3 protein: ASRRGGTGGLQETQY
V gene: TRBV27; CDR3 protein: ASSPRTSGRPSYEQY
V gene: TRBV10-3; CDR3 protein: AISASPGGDGYT
V gene: TRBV5-1; CDR3 protein: ASSVTSGGTLSV
V gene: TRBV4-1; CDR3 protein: ASSQEVRHAVSDYGYT
V gene: TRBV25-1; CDR3 protein: ASSILAGGDDEQY
V gene: TRBV5-1; CDR3 protein: ASSPRDRPGANVLT
V gene: TRBV6-6; CDR3 protein: ASSHSLALEQY
V gene: TRBV12-2; CDR3 protein: ASLEFRLAVPGEQY
V gene: TRBV24-1; CDR3 protein: ATSYPRGGVYEQY
V gene: TRBV13; CDR3 protein: ASSPKQGSYEQY
V gene: TRBV11-3; CDR3 protein: ASTAGDTEAF
V gene: TRBV19; CDR3 protein: ASKAKGNQPQH
V gene: TRBV5-6; CDR3 protein: ASSLVLAGDSSYEQY
V gene: TRBV5-1; CDR3 protein: ASSLVRQGNAYEQY
V gene: TRBV28; CDR3 protein: ASSVLRDRAYEQY
V gene: TRBV4-1; CDR3 protein: ASSQATTGNTEAF
V gene: TRBV6-5; CDR3 protein: ASSPRGTSYEQY
V gene: TRBV28; CDR3 protein: ASSKSASGTDTQY
V gene: TRBV5-6; CDR3 protein: ASSSRTGGSYEQY
V gene: TRBV2; CDR3 protein: ASSWGQGAQPQH
V gene: TRBV5-5; CDR3 protein: ASSLERDFGLEAF
V gene: TRBV4-1; CDR3 protein: ASSLLPGYSYEQY
V gene: TRBV19; CDR3 protein: ASSIDSGYQPQH
V gene: TRBV5-1; CDR3 protein: ASSSGAGPGEQY
V gene: TRBV7-9; CDR3 protein: ASSFPGTGSAQEYEQY
V gene: TRBV19; CDR3 protein: ASSMSVLAGEGEQF
V gene: TRBV13; CDR3 protein: ASSPRGQRGSYEQY
V gene: TRBV5-8; CDR3 protein: ASSLVSVTNYEQY
V gene: TRBV15; CDR3 protein: ATSAYQFYGYT
V gene: TRBV6-2/TRBV6-3; CDR3 protein: ASNPGLHYEQY
V gene: TRBV7-9; CDR3 protein: ASSRENTEAF
V gene: TRBV27; CDR3 protein: ASSLAGNYEQY
V gene: TRBV11-2; CDR3 protein: ASSSGTGPYEQY
V gene: TRBV5-1; CDR3 protein: ASSVDRTSGNTIY
V gene: TRBV18; CDR3 protein: ASSPFGLFSSGANVLT
V gene: TRBV5-6; CDR3 protein: ASSDAGGRSYGYT